This T cell receptor (beta chain) was sequenced in a study of cytomegalovirus exposure and HLA in healthy donors. With regard to this clone: Its matching antigen is unknown.

The germline V gene encodes CDR1 GTSNPN and CDR2 SVGIG (reference sequence). With 2 bases removed from V and 4 bases from J, the gap between germline ends came to 16 bases. The length of the CDR3 is 15 residues. Points from the study as a whole: Looking again later, the authors saw that most CMV-associated TCR beta chains seemed HLA-restricted.

Both 60 Vbeta primers and 13 Jbeta primers went into the PCR. The data were produced by immunoSEQ multiplex PCR, yet TCRdb's version contains in-frame clones alone and is incomplete. The sample has around 190,000 clones, roughly nine tenths seen once. V is TRBV30 and J is TRBJ2-3; D might be TRBD1 (5 bases). The sequencing sample was made of PBMCs. This receptor was obtained from a boy younger than 10 in good health and CMV-seronegative. CDR3 protein: CAWSLWGRAADTQYF. The CDR3 DNA follows: TGTGCCTGGAGTCTCTGGGGCAGGGCGGCAGATACGCAGTATTTT.